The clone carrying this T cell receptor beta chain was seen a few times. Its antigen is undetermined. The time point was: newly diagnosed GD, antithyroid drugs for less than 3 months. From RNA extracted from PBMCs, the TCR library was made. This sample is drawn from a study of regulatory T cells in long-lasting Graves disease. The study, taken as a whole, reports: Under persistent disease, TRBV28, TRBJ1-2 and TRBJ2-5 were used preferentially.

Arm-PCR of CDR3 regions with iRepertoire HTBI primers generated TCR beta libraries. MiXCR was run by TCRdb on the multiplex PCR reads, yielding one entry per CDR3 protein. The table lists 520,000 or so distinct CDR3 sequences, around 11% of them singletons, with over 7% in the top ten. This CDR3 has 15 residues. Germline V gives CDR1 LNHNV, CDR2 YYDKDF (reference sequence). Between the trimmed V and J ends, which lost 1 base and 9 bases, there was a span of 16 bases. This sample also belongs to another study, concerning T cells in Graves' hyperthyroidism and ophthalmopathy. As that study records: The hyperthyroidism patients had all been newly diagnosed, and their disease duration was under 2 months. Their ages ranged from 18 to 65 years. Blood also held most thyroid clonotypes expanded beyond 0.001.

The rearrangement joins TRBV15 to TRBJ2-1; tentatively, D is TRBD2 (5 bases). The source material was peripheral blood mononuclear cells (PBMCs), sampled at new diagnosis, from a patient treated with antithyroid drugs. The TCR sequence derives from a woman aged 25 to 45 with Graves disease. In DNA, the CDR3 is TGTGCCACCAGCAGAGTTTCACCCCCCCGGGGTGAGCAGTTCTTC. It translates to CATSRVSPPRGEQFF.